This paragraph covers one TCR beta chain sequence. Its antigen is unidentified. This sample was taken from a study of T cells in Graves' hyperthyroidism and ophthalmopathy. General observations from the study: A median 6.5 months before onset, the model predicted ophthalmopathy.

The CDR3 totals 18 residues. V lost 2 bases and J 0 bases, leaving 20 bases between the germline ends. The germline gives CDR1 SQVTM, CDR2 ANQGSEA. RNA transcripts gave rise to amplified TCR beta CDR3 regions. When the TCR CDR3 underwent first-round RT-PCR, the HTBI primer set was used. MiXCR, applied by TCRdb to the multiplex PCR reads, yields one record per CDR3 protein. In the table there are approximately 590,000 distinct CDR3 sequences, around 14% of which are singletons. Hyperthyroidism patients were newly diagnosed, had disease duration under 2 months, and were aged 18 to 65 years. Diagnostic decisions used clinical symptoms, serum thyroxine and TRAb, thyroid ultrasound and orbital computed tomography. Fresh 10 ml peripheral blood yielded PBMCs.

The chain recombines TRBV29-1 with TRBJ2-1, with D possibly TRBD2 on 6 matching bases. The sample consisted of blood. The sequence was collected from a woman aged 25 to 39 with Graves' hyperthyroidism. The CDR3 bases are TGCAGCGTTGAAAATATTGGGGTTGCGGGACCCTCCTACAATGAGCAGTTCTTC. It translates to CSVENIGVAGPSYNEQFF.